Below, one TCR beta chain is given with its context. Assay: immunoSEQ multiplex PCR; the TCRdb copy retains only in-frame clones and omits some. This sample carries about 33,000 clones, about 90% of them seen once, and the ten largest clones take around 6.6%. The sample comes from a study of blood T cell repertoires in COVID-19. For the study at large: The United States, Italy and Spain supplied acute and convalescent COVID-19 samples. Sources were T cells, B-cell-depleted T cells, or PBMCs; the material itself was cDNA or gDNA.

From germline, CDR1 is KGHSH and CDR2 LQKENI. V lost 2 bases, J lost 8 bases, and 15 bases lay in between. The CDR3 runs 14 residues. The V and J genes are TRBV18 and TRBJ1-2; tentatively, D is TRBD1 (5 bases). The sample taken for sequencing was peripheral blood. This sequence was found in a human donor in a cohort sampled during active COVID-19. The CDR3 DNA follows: TGTGCCAGCTCACCAACGGCGACAGTTGTGGGCTACACCTTC. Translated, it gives CASSPTATVVGYTF.